This TCR beta chain was identified during a study of blood T cell repertoires in COVID-19. Study summary: COVID-19 samples collected from the United States, Italy and Spain covered acute and convalescent phases. In each case, the material was cDNA or gDNA derived from T cells, B-cell-depleted T cells, or PBMCs.

In the authors' methods: Estimates of nucleated cell counts were drawn from the amplification of reference gene primers. Sequencing was performed with immunoSEQ multiplex PCR; in TCRdb, only in-frame clones are kept and a portion is missing. The DNA was the basis for D and trimming; V, J and clone size are from that table. The sample includes around 300,000 clones, about 90% of them seen just once. Germline V gene sequence: CDR1 LNHDA, CDR2 SQIVND (reference sequence). The CDR3 has 15 residues. The germline V and J ends were trimmed by 6 bases and 0 bases, with 14 bases remaining between them. This rearrangement joins TRBV19 to TRBJ1-1; no clear D. Sequencing was performed on peripheral blood. This TCR derives from a man aged 18 to 35 with active or convalescent COVID-19. The CDR3 spells CASRSALRMNTEAFF. DNA for the CDR3: TGTGCCAGTAGATCCGCCTTGAGGATGAACACTGAAGCTTTCTTT.